Below are 17 T cell receptor beta chains sequenced from a single sample in a study of T cell responses to AZD1222 COVID-19 vaccine. This table comes from immunoSEQ multiplex PCR, and its TCRdb copy is limited to in-frame clones, with some not included. The repertoire holds 97,000 or so clones, with roughly 86% as singletons. The sample consisted of peripheral blood, taken on day 0 of AZD1222 vaccination. Every receptor here comes from an adult in good health.

The rearrangement uses TRBV7-2 and TRBJ1-1; 9 bases line up with TRBD1. There are 18 residues in the CDR3. CDR1 is SGHTA and CDR2 is FQGNSA in the germline V gene. V shed 1 base and J 0 bases; nucleotides not matched to a gene: 9. The CDR3 spells CASSLGHRGLLMNTEAFF. In DNA, the CDR3 is TGTGCCAGCAGCTTAGGGCACAGGGGGCTTTTGATGAACACTGAAGCTTTCTTT. The variable domain in full, completed from reference TRBV7-2 and TRBJ1-1, reads GAGVSQSPSNKVTEKGKDVELRCDPISGHTALYWYRQSLGQGLEFLIYFQGNSAPDKSGLPSDRFSAERTGGSVSTLTIQRTQQEDSAVYLCASSLGHRGLLMNTEAFFGQGTRLTVV.

V is TRBV4-3 and J is TRBJ2-6; the D gene is possibly TRBD1 (5 bases). CDR1 and CDR2 (germline): LGHNA, YSLEER. The CDR3 contains 16 residues. The V end was cut by 2 bases, the J end by 2 bases, with 10 bases between. This CDR3 is CASSQPQGTGANVLTF. CDR3 coding DNA: TGCGCCAGCAGCCAACCTCAGGGTACTGGGGCCAACGTCCTGACTTTC.

The V call is TRBV7-9, the J call TRBJ1-1; D unresolved. V was shortened by 5 bases and J by 8 bases, with 12 bases between the two germline ends. The CDR3 covers 12 residues. The germline CDR1 and CDR2 sequences are SEHNR and FQNEAQ (reference sequence). CDR3 sequence reads: CASSAWTEEAFF. CDR3 coding DNA: TGTGCCAGCAGCGCGTGGACGGAAGAAGCTTTCTTT.

For this clone: Other DNA sequences in this sample translate to the same CDR3. The rearrangement joins TRBV3-1 (or the pseudogene TRBV3-2) to TRBJ2-3, with D uncertain. CDR3 size: 12 residues. Trimming took off 4 bases at V and 2 bases at J, with 4 bases between the two ends. Germline assignment: CDR1 LGHDT and CDR2 YNNKEL (reference sequence). CDR3 loop: CASSLYTDTQYF. CDR3 nucleotides: TGTGCCAGCAGCCTATACACAGATACGCAGTATTTT.

V and J are TRBV7-2 and TRBJ2-1, with 8 bases fitting TRBD2. V was clipped by 6 bases and J by 6 bases; unmatched bases: 10. Germline V gene data show CDR1 as SGHTA and CDR2 as FQGNSA. The CDR3 has 15 residues. The CDR3 region is CASRQTSGSPNEQFF. In DNA, the CDR3 is TGTGCCAGCAGGCAAACTAGCGGTAGCCCCAATGAGCAGTTCTTC.

V gene TRBV21-1 combines with J gene TRBJ1-1. TRBV21-1 constitutes a pseudogene. There are 17 residues in the CDR3. The CDR3 protein is CASSDLWTGELNTEAFF. The CDR3 nucleotides are TGTGCCAGCAGTGACCTTTGGACCGGGGAATTGAACACTGAAGCTTTCTTT.

The chain joins TRBV12-3 or TRBV12-4 to TRBJ1-1, with a weak D call TRBD1 (5 bases). Trimming removed 2 bases at V and 5 bases at J, with 6 bases between. CDR3 size: 12 residues. The CDR3 region is CASSLRGTEAFF. For the CDR3, the DNA is TGTGCCAGCAGTTTAAGGGGTACTGAAGCTTTCTTT.

The chain joins TRBV27 to TRBJ1-5; D unresolved. CDR3 length: 13 residues. Germline V CDR1 and CDR2: MNHEY, SMNVEV (reference sequence). V was cut by 10 bases and J by 4 bases, with 14 bases left in between. CDR3 bases: TGTGCCATTGGATCAGGCCTTAATCAGCCCCAGCATTTT. Its translation is CAIGSGLNQPQHF.

V is TRBV10-3 and J is TRBJ1-1; 7 positions match TRBD1. The CDR3 spans 15 residues. The germline V gene has CDR1 ENHRY and CDR2 SYGVKD. V lost 6 bases to trimming and J lost 0 bases; unmatched junction nucleotides: 7. The CDR3 bases are TGTGCCATCAGACGGGACAGAGACATGAACACTGAAGCTTTCTTT. It encodes CAIRRDRDMNTEAFF.

The chain couples TRBV9 to TRBJ2-1; 9 bases align to TRBD1. The CDR3 has 16 residues. Losses at the gene ends were 0 bases for V and 2 bases for J; bases not matched to a gene: 3. CDR1 is SGDLS and CDR2 is YYNGEE in the germline V gene. The CDR3 sequence: CASSVGGQGPYNEQFF. CDR3 nucleotides: TGTGCCAGCAGCGTAGGGGGACAGGGTCCCTACAATGAGCAGTTCTTC.

The chain links TRBV30 to TRBJ2-3, with 8 bases aligning to TRBD2. Trimming took 8 bases from V and 0 from J; bases not matched to a gene: 10. The CDR3 spans 15 residues. Germline CDR1 and CDR2: GTSNPN and SVGIG (reference sequence). DNA for the CDR3: TGTGCCACCCCAGGGGTAGCGGGAAGCACAGATACGCAGTATTTT. This codes for CATPGVAGSTDTQYF.

The chain joins TRBV20-1 to TRBJ1-1; 7 nucleotides align to TRBD1. Germline CDR1 reads DFQATT; CDR2 reads SNEGSKA (reference sequence). V was pared by 3 bases and J by 1 base, with 2 bases of the junction left unmatched. This CDR3 region has 13 residues. CDR3 sequence (DNA): TGCAGTGCTAGTCCAGGGGGGAACACTGAAGCTTTCTTT. It specifies CSASPGGNTEAFF.

This sequence joins TRBV5-1 and TRBJ2-7; 8 bases line up with TRBD2. The CDR3 runs 14 residues. The V gene end was trimmed by 3 bases and the J gene end by 7 bases; junction bases not matched to a gene: 9. Germline lookup yields CDR1 SGHRS and CDR2 YFSETQ. CDR3 coding DNA: TGCGCCAGCAGCTCAGCGGGAGACTCCTTGGAGCAGTACTTC. Translated: CASSSAGDSLEQYF.

This clone has just a few counts. The V call is TRBV6-2 or TRBV6-3, the J call TRBJ1-1, with TRBD1 matching 8 bases. CDR3 length: 16 amino acids. Germline loops: CDR1 MNHEY, CDR2 SVGEGT. J gave up 1 base and V 2 bases, and 6 bases lay outside the gene matches. DNA for the CDR3: TGTGCCAGCAGTTACCGGACAGGGTCGAGGAACACTGAAGCTTTCTTT. Encoded protein: CASSYRTGSRNTEAFF.

This sequence joins TRBV29-1 and TRBJ1-3; 8 bases align to TRBD1. The ends lost 7 bases at V and 4 bases at J; junction bases unmatched: 6. CDR1 and CDR2 (germline): SQVTM, ANQGSEA. This CDR3 is built from 13 residues. CDR3 sequence reads: CSAKDRVGNTIYF. The CDR3, as DNA: TGCAGCGCCAAGGACAGGGTGGGAAACACCATATATTTT.

The rearrangement links TRBV6-5 to TRBJ1-2; no definite D call. Trimming removed 7 bases at V and 6 bases at J, with 15 bases between. Germline assignment: CDR1 MNHEY and CDR2 SVGAGI. There are 13 residues in the CDR3. CDR3 coding DNA: TGTGCCAGCACCGCGGGGAGGGAAGATGGCTACACCTTC. Residues: CASTAGREDGYTF.

The gene calls are TRBV4-1 and TRBJ1-4; D is possibly TRBD1 (6 bases). Trimming removed 7 bases from V and 1 base from J, with 19 bases in between. There are 17 residues in the CDR3. Germline V gene data show CDR1 as MGHRA and CDR2 as YSYEKL. The CDR3, as DNA: TGCGCCAGCATGGGGGGGGCGGGGAGTAAAACTAATGAAAAACTGTTTTTT. As protein: CASMGGAGSKTNEKLFF.